Listed here are 25 T cell receptor beta chains from one sample, sequenced in a study of CD4 T cells in relation to SARS-CoV-2 and coronaviruses. Some clones are missing from TCRdb's copy, which holds only in-frame ones; the method was immunoSEQ multiplex PCR. The data hold 15,000 to 25,000 clones, with 81% observed a single time. These receptors lack a known antigen. Unexposed donor CD4+ T cells date from about 2011-2019, before the COVID-19 pandemic. Isolation of CD4+ T cells took place after less than 13 days in culture. Source material: CD4+ T cells from PBMCs, cultured in vitro. The origin of the receptors is a human donor in good health.

This clone has just a few counts. The chain is built from TRBV4-2 and TRBJ1-2, with 10 bases lining up with TRBD1. Germline V gene sequence: CDR1 LGHNA, CDR2 YNFKEQ. The CDR3 runs to 17 residues. V shed 1 base, J shed 1 base, and the junction held 6 bases outside the gene matches. CDR3 region: CASSQGPGQGYNYGYTF. CDR3 coding DNA: TGTGCCAGCAGCCAAGGCCCGGGACAGGGGTATAACTATGGCTACACCTTC.

The CDR3 reads CASSRSKETQYF. In nucleotides, the CDR3 is TGTGCCAGCAGTCGATCCAAAGAGACCCAGTACTTC. V gene TRBV2 combines with J gene TRBJ2-5; the D is unclear. The CDR3 loop spans 12 amino acids. Germline CDR1 SNHLY, CDR2 FYNNEI. The V end lost 5 bases, the J end lost 3 bases, and 7 bases lay between the germline ends.

This chain uses TRBV7-2 with TRBJ2-5; 9 bases align to TRBD1. This CDR3 region has 18 residues. J was trimmed by 5 bases and V by 3 bases; bases with no gene match: 16. Germline-derived CDR1 and CDR2 are SGHTA and FQGNSA. CDR3 DNA: TGTGCCAGCAGCTTTAGAGGGACAGGGCTGGTCGGGGGTGAGACCCAGTACTTC. This codes for CASSFRGTGLVGGETQYF.

This clone has a single count. The chain employs TRBV20-1 and TRBJ2-1, with 7 bases identical to TRBD1. The CDR3 is 11 amino acids. After removal of 3 bases from V and 12 bases from J, the junction contained 5 bases not matched to a gene. The germline V gene encodes CDR1 DFQATT and CDR2 SNEGSKA (reference sequence). CDR3 protein: CSASDRVGQFF. As DNA, the CDR3 is TGCAGTGCTAGCGACAGGGTTGGGCAGTTCTTC.

CDR3 sequence reads: CASSYSGTGVNTEAFF. CDR3 DNA sequence: TGTGCCAGCAGTTACTCAGGGACAGGGGTGAACACTGAAGCTTTCTTT. V usage is TRBV6-5 and J usage is TRBJ1-1; TRBD1 agrees at 10 bases. Germline values: CDR1 MNHEY, CDR2 SVGAGI. Losses at the gene ends were 0 bases for V and 0 bases for J; bases not matched to a gene: 1. The CDR3 is 16 residues long.

J is TRBJ2-1 and V is TRBV19; TRBD2 matches 8 bases. CDR1 is LNHDA and CDR2 is SQIVND in the germline V gene (reference sequence). The CDR3 length is 15 residues. With V trimmed by 6 bases and J by 4 bases, 8 bases remained unmatched. CDR3 sequence: CASSRLSGSYNEQFF. CDR3 in DNA: TGTGCCAGTAGCCGTCTGAGCGGGAGTTACAATGAGCAGTTCTTC.

The chain is built from TRBV6-6 and TRBJ1-5; 10 nucleotides agree with TRBD1. J lost 6 bases, V lost 1 base, and 6 bases had no gene match. This CDR3 region has 16 residues. Per the germline V gene, CDR1 is MNHNY and CDR2 is SVGAGI (reference sequence). The CDR3 here is CASSYFDRGLGQPQHF. The CDR3 nucleotides are TGTGCCAGCAGTTACTTTGACAGGGGGCTCGGTCAGCCCCAGCATTTT.

CDR3 in amino acids: CASSITPPGQIGGYTF. DNA of the CDR3: TGTGCCAGTAGTATAACCCCGCCAGGACAAATCGGTGGCTACACCTTC. The gene calls are TRBV19 and TRBJ1-2; TRBD1 is a possible D gene (5 bases). Per germline, CDR1 LNHDA and CDR2 SQIVND (reference sequence). CDR3 length equals 16 residues. Trimming took 2 bases from V and 7 from J, leaving 20 bases between them.

The V call is TRBV4-3, the J call TRBJ1-4; no clear D gene. Trimming removed 0 bases at V and 4 bases at J, with 9 bases between. Germline CDR1 is LGHNA and CDR2 is YSLEER. The CDR3 is 15 residues long. Written as DNA, the CDR3 is TGCGCCAGCAGCCAAGAGAGACCGCTTAATGAAAAACTGTTTTTT. It encodes CASSQERPLNEKLFF.

J is TRBJ2-1 and V is TRBV5-1; TRBD2 matches at 11 bases. The CDR3 has 16 residues. The germline CDR1 and CDR2 sequences are SGHRS and YFSETQ. Unmatched junction bases numbered 8, after V lost 1 base and J lost 8 bases. DNA of the CDR3: TGCGCCAGCAGCTTGCGTAGCGGGGGGGCCGCGTATGAGCAGTTCTTC. Its translation: CASSLRSGGAAYEQFF.

The chain has TRBV29-1 and TRBJ1-2; D gene uncertain. The CDR3 loop spans 12 amino acids. In germline, CDR1 is SQVTM, CDR2 ANQGSEA. V was trimmed by 6 bases and J by 2 bases, leaving 10 bases between them. The CDR3 here is CSVDTLNYGYTF. The CDR3 DNA sequence: TGCAGCGTCGACACTTTAAACTATGGCTACACCTTC.

This clone turned up a few times. This chain joins TRBV18 and TRBJ1-6; TRBD1 is a possible D gene (6 bases). This CDR3 contains 13 residues. Germline CDR1 KGHSH, CDR2 LQKENI. V gave up 2 bases and J gave up 7 bases, with 6 bases separating them. The CDR3 DNA reads as TGTGCCAGCTCACCAGACAGGAATTCACCCCTCCACTTT. This encodes CASSPDRNSPLHF.

This chain links TRBV28 with TRBJ2-7; no definite D call. This CDR3 is 13 amino acids long. Germline V lookup: CDR1 MDHEN, CDR2 SYDVKM. V was pared by 6 bases and J by 1 base, with 10 bases between. In DNA, the CDR3 is TGTGCCAGCAGGGCAGAGTCGTCCTACGAGCAGTACTTC. As protein: CASRAESSYEQYF.

V is TRBV7-9 and J is TRBJ2-1; TRBD1 aligns across 8 bases. This CDR3 region has 13 residues. V shed 0 bases and J 9 bases; nucleotides not matched to a gene: 1. CDR1 is SEHNR and CDR2 is FQNEAQ in the germline V gene (reference sequence). In DNA, the CDR3 is TGTGCCAGCAGCTTAGCGGGACAGGCTGAGCAGTTCTTC. This codes for CASSLAGQAEQFF.

This chain links TRBV5-1 with TRBJ2-3; D is unclear. Germline V lookup: CDR1 SGHRS, CDR2 YFSETQ. The CDR3 covers 16 residues. V dropped 0 bases and J dropped 4 bases, with 15 bases sitting between them. The CDR3: CASSLEGRMAADTQYF. CDR3 nucleotide sequence: TGCGCCAGCAGCTTGGAGGGTAGAATGGCGGCAGATACGCAGTATTTT.

The V and J genes are TRBV18 and TRBJ2-7; a possible D gene is TRBD2 (5 bases). This CDR3 is built from 13 residues. Germline V gene sequence: CDR1 KGHSH, CDR2 LQKENI. Trimming removed 3 bases from V and 3 bases from J, with 9 bases in between. The CDR3 DNA follows: TGTGCCAGCTCACCCGGGAATCACTACGAGCAGTACTTC. As protein: CASSPGNHYEQYF.

The rearrangement joins TRBV20-1 to TRBJ2-7, with TRBD1 identical over 8 bases. CDR1 is DFQATT, CDR2 SNEGSKA, per germline (reference sequence). This CDR3 spans 13 amino acids. V was clipped by 3 bases and J by 2 bases; unmatched bases: 3. The CDR3 DNA follows: TGCAGTGCTAGTCCCAGGGGGCCCTACGAGCAGTACTTC. This translates into CSASPRGPYEQYF.

This chain joins TRBV6-6 and TRBJ2-2, with D perhaps being TRBD1 or TRBD2 (5 bases each). CDR3 length: 15 amino acids. Trimming left V 7 bases short and J 0 bases short, with 12 bases between. The germline V gene encodes CDR1 MNHNY and CDR2 SVGAGI (reference sequence). DNA of the CDR3: TGTGCCAGCAAAGAGGGGTATTCGAACACCGGGGAGCTGTTTTTT. Translation: CASKEGYSNTGELFF.

The chain links TRBV6-5 to TRBJ2-3; 8 bases agree with TRBD2. Germline V gives CDR1 MNHEY, CDR2 SVGAGI. The CDR3 contains 15 residues. Trimming cost V 8 bases and J 1 base; bases outside gene matches: 8. The CDR3 DNA sequence: TGTGCCAGCGCCCAACTAGCGGAAGGCACAGATACGCAGTATTTT. This encodes CASAQLAEGTDTQYF.

This clone has a handful of counts. The V and J genes are TRBV7-2 and TRBJ1-1; a possible D gene is TRBD1 (5 bases). CDR3 length: 14 residues. The V end was cut by 4 bases, the J end by 5 bases, with 14 bases between. Germline V gene data show CDR1 as SGHTA and CDR2 as FQGNSA. CDR3 region: CASSSQVGETEAFF. The CDR3 region has the DNA TGTGCCAGCAGCTCCCAGGTGGGGGAGACTGAAGCTTTCTTT.

This clone was counted a few times. The rearrangement joins TRBV5-1 to TRBJ1-1; D might be TRBD1 (5 bases). CDR3 length equals 13 residues. The V end lost 5 bases, the J end lost 2 bases, and 10 bases lay between the germline ends. Germline CDR1 SGHRS, CDR2 YFSETQ. CDR3 in DNA: TGCGCCAGCAGTTCGGGGGTTAACACTGAAGCTTTCTTT. It translates to CASSSGVNTEAFF.

CDR3 amino acids: CASSRSGQETQYF. In DNA form, the CDR3 reads TGTGCCAGCAGCCGGAGCGGACAAGAGACCCAGTACTTC. The chain couples TRBV4-2 to TRBJ2-5; D might be TRBD2 (5 bases). Per germline, CDR1 LGHNA and CDR2 YNFKEQ. Trimming pared 4 bases from V and 2 bases from J, leaving 8 bases between. CDR3 length: 13 residues.

This chain connects TRBV19 to TRBJ2-2, with 8 bases fitting TRBD1. V gave up 10 bases and J gave up 3 bases; unmatched junction bases: 13. Germline lookup yields CDR1 LNHDA and CDR2 SQIVND (reference sequence). This CDR3 has 16 residues. In nucleotides, the CDR3 is TGTGCCACCCGACGATGGACAGGGAGCGACACCGGGGAGCTGTTTTTT. It specifies CATRRWTGSDTGELFF.

The chain recombines TRBV6-5 with TRBJ1-2, with TRBD1 matching 8 bases. This CDR3 comprises 14 residues. CDR1 and CDR2 (germline): MNHEY, SVGAGI. V lost 6 bases to trimming and J lost 7 bases; unmatched junction nucleotides: 10. The CDR3 reads CASSPGQGVGGYTF. The DNA of the CDR3 is TGTGCCAGCAGCCCAGGACAGGGTGTGGGTGGCTACACCTTC.

The chain has TRBV9 and TRBJ1-2, with 8 bases that match TRBD1. Germline CDR1 and CDR2: SGDLS and YYNGEE. V was clipped by 4 bases and J by 4 bases; unmatched bases: 6. There are 14 residues in the CDR3. This CDR3 reads CASSPQGAGYGYTF. The DNA for the CDR3 is TGTGCCAGCAGCCCGCAGGGGGCTGGCTATGGCTACACCTTC.